This T cell receptor beta chain appears in the sequencing data of a study of control samples from healthy donors and cancer patients. With 5 bases removed from V and 2 bases from J, the gap between germline ends came to 3 bases. Germline lookup yields CDR1 SEHNR and CDR2 FQNEAQ (reference sequence). The CDR3 is made up of 11 amino acids. Profiling relied on immunoSEQ multiplex PCR, and the TCRdb table lists in-frame clones only, not all of them. The data show 55,000 to 75,000 clones, over 75% seen once. The TCR comes from a woman aged 50 to 60 with head and neck cancer. The V call is TRBV7-9, the J call TRBJ1-1; no reliable D call. The sample was PBMCs. CDR3 DNA: TGTGCCAGCAGCGTCAACACTGAAGCTTTCTTT. As protein: CASSVNTEAFF.